Below are 14 T cell receptor beta chains sequenced from a single sample in a study of cytomegalovirus exposure and HLA in healthy donors. The data were produced by immunoSEQ multiplex PCR, yet TCRdb's version contains in-frame clones alone and is incomplete. The table records 150,000 or so clones, about 87% of them present only once. The sample was PBMCs. Receptors originate from a woman between 25 and 40 years old in good health and CMV-seropositive.

The J gene is TRBJ1-4, the V gene TRBV28; D is unclear. Looked up from germline, CDR1 is MDHEN and CDR2 is SYDVKM. The CDR3 length is 14 residues. Trimming left V 7 bases short and J 7 bases short, with 16 bases between. CDR3: CASIGSGILEKLFF. CDR3 nucleotides: TGTGCCAGCATCGGATCGGGTATCCTTGAAAAACTGTTTTTT.

This clone was detected only once. V and J are TRBV27 and TRBJ2-3; TRBD2 aligns across 13 bases. Germline loops: CDR1 MNHEY, CDR2 SMNVEV (reference sequence). The length of the CDR3 is 17 residues. J was trimmed by 3 bases and V by 5 bases; bases with no gene match: 8. CDR3: CASSIRTSGSGTDTQYF. CDR3 DNA: TGTGCCAGCAGTATACGGACTAGCGGGAGCGGGACAGATACGCAGTATTTT.

The rearrangement uses TRBV18 and TRBJ2-3; tentatively, D is TRBD1 (5 bases). CDR3 size: 15 residues. The V end lost 9 bases, the J end lost 4 bases, and 20 bases lay between the germline ends. Germline V CDR1 and CDR2: KGHSH, LQKENI. As DNA, the CDR3 is TGTGCCAGTTCCCACGGACGCCAGGGCCCAGATACGCAGTATTTT. This encodes CASSHGRQGPDTQYF.

The gene calls are TRBV6-1 and TRBJ1-5; D is perhaps TRBD1 (5 bases). CDR3 length: 14 amino acids. Germline CDR1 and CDR2: MNHNS and SASEGT. V lost 6 bases and J 2 bases, leaving 11 bases between the germline ends. The CDR3 region has the DNA TGTGCCAGCAGACCCGGGGGGGGCAATCAGCCCCAGCATTTT. This codes for CASRPGGGNQPQHF.

The chain links TRBV2 to TRBJ1-2; D possibly corresponds to TRBD1 (5 bases). The CDR3 has 12 residues. Germline lookup yields CDR1 SNHLY and CDR2 FYNNEI. V lost 8 bases and J lost 6, with 13 bases in between. CDR3 amino acids: CASGGENDGYTF. The CDR3, as DNA: TGTGCCAGCGGGGGGGAGAACGATGGCTACACCTTC.

This chain uses TRBV19 with TRBJ1-1; 8 bases fit TRBD1. In germline, CDR1 is LNHDA, CDR2 SQIVND (reference sequence). CDR3 length: 13 residues. V lost 7 bases to trimming and J lost 5 bases; unmatched junction nucleotides: 6. The CDR3 protein is CASNPTGETEAFF. CDR3 DNA: TGTGCCAGTAACCCGACAGGGGAGACTGAAGCTTTCTTT.

The CDR3 DNA reads as TGTGCCAGCAGCTTATCGTTAGATACGCAGTATTTT. This codes for CASSLSLDTQYF. This rearrangement joins TRBV11-2 to TRBJ2-3; the D is unclear. This CDR3 has 12 amino acids. Germline CDR1 reads SGHAT; CDR2 reads FQNNGV. V was pared by 2 bases and J by 5 bases, with 5 bases between.

V and J are TRBV10-1 and TRBJ2-2; a weak D match, TRBD1 (6 bases). Germline CDR1 is WNHNN and CDR2 is SYGVQD (reference sequence). Trimming took 6 bases from V and 5 from J, leaving 16 bases between them. The CDR3 covers 15 residues. This CDR3 reads CASRERGLGTGELFF. The CDR3 bases are TGCGCCAGCAGGGAAAGGGGGTTGGGTACCGGGGAGCTGTTTTTT.

This clone has just a few counts. The V gene is TRBV18, the J gene TRBJ2-5; tentative D call: TRBD1 (6 bases). The CDR3 consists of 16 residues. From germline, CDR1 is KGHSH and CDR2 LQKENI. V shed 4 bases and J shed 4 bases, with 19 bases lying between them. The CDR3 DNA reads TGTGCCAGCTCACGGAGTATACAGGGTTTCGGAGAGACCCAGTACTTC. Residues: CASSRSIQGFGETQYF. Variable domain in full (rest from reference TRBV18 and TRBJ2-5): NAGVMQNPRHLVRRRGQEARLRCSPMKGHSHVYWYRQLPEEGLKFMVYLQKENIIDESGMPKERFSAEFPKEGPSILRIQQVVRGDSAAYFCASSRSIQGFGETQYFGPGTRLLVL.

This clone was seen once. The gene calls are TRBV13 and TRBJ2-3; possibly TRBD2 for D (5 bases). Trimming cost V 8 bases and J 2 bases, with 11 bases left between them. CDR3 length equals 13 residues. Germline CDR1 is PRHDT and CDR2 is FYEKMQ (reference sequence). The CDR3 sequence is CASRPGYTDTQYF. The CDR3 DNA reads TGTGCCAGCCGTCCGGGGTACACAGATACGCAGTATTTT. The full variable domain, rest sourced from reference TRBV13 and TRBJ2-3, is AAGVIQSPRHLIKEKRETATLKCYPIPRHDTVYWYQQGPGQDPQFLISFYEKMQSDKGSIPDRFSAQQFSDYHSELNMSSLELGDSALYFCASRPGYTDTQYFGPGTRLTVL.

V and J are TRBV6-5 and TRBJ2-1; 8 nucleotides line up with TRBD2. V trimming: 7 bases; J trimming: 13 bases; junction bases outside the gene matches: 15. CDR1 is MNHEY, CDR2 SVGAGI, per germline. The CDR3 spans 14 residues. The CDR3 protein is CASTTRGGRGPQFF. CDR3 coding DNA: TGTGCCAGCACCACCCGGGGGGGGAGGGGCCCTCAGTTCTTC.

This rearrangement joins TRBV7-2 to TRBJ2-5; weak D call: TRBD1 (5 bases). The CDR3 length is 15 residues. In germline, CDR1 is SGHTA, CDR2 FQGNSA. The ends were cut back, 1 base at V and 4 bases at J, with 13 bases in the middle. The CDR3 sequence is CASSLDPGLGETQYF. The CDR3 DNA is TGTGCCAGCAGCTTAGATCCAGGGTTAGGAGAGACCCAGTACTTC.

The J gene is TRBJ2-1, the V gene TRBV4-2, with 9 bases identical to TRBD2. V was clipped by 1 base and J by 7 bases; unmatched bases: 2. This CDR3 has 14 residues. Germline loops: CDR1 LGHNA, CDR2 YNFKEQ. The CDR3 spells CASSQARGGNEQFF. CDR3 nucleotides: TGTGCCAGCAGCCAAGCGCGGGGGGGGAATGAGCAGTTCTTC.

The chain has TRBV4-2 and TRBJ1-2, with D unclear. V was cut by 0 bases and J by 4 bases, with 12 bases left in between. The CDR3 loop spans 15 amino acids. Per germline, CDR1 LGHNA and CDR2 YNFKEQ. CDR3 bases: TGTGCCAGCAGCCAAGATGGCGGGTCTCGCTATGGCTACACCTTC. It translates to CASSQDGGSRYGYTF.